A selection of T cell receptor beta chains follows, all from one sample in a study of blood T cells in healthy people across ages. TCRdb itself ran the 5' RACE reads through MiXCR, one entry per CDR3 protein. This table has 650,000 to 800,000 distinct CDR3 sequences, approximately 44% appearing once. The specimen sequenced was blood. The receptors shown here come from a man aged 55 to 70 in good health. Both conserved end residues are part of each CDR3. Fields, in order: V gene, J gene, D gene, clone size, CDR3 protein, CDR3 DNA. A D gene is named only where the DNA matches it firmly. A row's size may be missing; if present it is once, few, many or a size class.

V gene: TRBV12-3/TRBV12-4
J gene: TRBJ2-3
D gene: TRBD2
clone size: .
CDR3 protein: CASSGRTSGLRTDTQYF
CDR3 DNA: TGTGCCAGCAGTGGGCGGACTAGTGGGCTGAGGACAGATACGCAGTATTTT

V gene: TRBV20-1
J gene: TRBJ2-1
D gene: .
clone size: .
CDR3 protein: CSARDLSGDYNEQFF
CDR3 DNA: TGCAGTGCTAGAGATCTCAGCGGTGATTACAATGAGCAGTTCTTC

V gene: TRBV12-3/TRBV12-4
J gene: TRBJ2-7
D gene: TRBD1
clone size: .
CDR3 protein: CASSARDRGREQYF
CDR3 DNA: TGTGCCAGCAGTGCCCGGGACAGGGGAAGGGAGCAGTACTTC

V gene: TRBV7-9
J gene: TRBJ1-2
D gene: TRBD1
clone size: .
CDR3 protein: CASSRTRGQGSGYTF
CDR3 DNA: TGTGCCAGCAGCCGGACGAGGGGACAGGGTAGTGGCTACACCTTC

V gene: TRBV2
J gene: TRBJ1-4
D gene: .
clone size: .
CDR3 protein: CASSGSGVEEKLFF
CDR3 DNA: TGTGCCAGCAGTGGCTCAGGGGTAGAAGAAAAACTGTTTTTT

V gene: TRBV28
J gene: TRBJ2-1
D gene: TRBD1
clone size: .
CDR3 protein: CASSSGGQGNNEQFF
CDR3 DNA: TGTGCCAGCAGTTCTGGGGGACAGGGAAACAATGAGCAGTTCTTC

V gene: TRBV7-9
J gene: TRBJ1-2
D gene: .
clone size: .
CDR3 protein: CASSVEGWVYGYTF
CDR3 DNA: TGTGCCAGCAGCGTGGAGGGGTGGGTCTATGGCTACACCTTC

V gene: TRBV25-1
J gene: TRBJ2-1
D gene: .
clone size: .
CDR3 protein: CASTISGSSYNEQFF
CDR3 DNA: TGTGCCAGCACCATTAGCGGTAGCTCCTACAATGAGCAGTTCTTC

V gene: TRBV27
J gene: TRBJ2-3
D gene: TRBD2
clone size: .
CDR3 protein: CASSLSASGGDTQYF
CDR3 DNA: TGTGCCAGCAGTTTATCAGCGAGCGGGGGGGATACGCAGTATTTT

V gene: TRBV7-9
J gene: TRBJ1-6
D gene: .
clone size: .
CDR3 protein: CASSPGHLSPLHF
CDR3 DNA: TGTGCCAGCAGCCCGGGCCATCTGTCACCCCTCCACTTT

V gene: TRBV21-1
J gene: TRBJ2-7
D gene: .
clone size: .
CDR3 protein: CASSKGQGVTYEQYF
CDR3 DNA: TGTGCCAGCAGCAAGGGACAGGGGGTAACCTACGAGCAGTACTTC

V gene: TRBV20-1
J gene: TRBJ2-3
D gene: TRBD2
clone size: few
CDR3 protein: CSAHREDGYF
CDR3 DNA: TGCAGTGCTCACCGGGAGGATGGGTATTTT

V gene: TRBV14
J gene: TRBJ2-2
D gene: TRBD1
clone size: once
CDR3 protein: CASRHRGLGELFF
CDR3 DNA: TGTGCCAGCAGGCACAGGGGGCTCGGGGAGCTGTTTTTT

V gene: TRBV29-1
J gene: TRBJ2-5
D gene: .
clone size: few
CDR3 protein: CSVLEWTAQETQYF
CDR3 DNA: TGCAGCGTCCTAGAGTGGACAGCCCAAGAGACCCAGTACTTC

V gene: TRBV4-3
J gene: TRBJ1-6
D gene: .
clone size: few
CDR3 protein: CASSQEPSGAYSPLHF
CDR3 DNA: TGCGCCAGCAGCCAAGAACCCTCCGGTGCCTACTCACCCCTCCACTTT

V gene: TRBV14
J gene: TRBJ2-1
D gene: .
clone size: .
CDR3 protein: CASSQEKAPGSEQFF
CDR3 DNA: TGTGCCAGCAGCCAAGAAAAGGCCCCGGGGAGTGAGCAGTTCTTC

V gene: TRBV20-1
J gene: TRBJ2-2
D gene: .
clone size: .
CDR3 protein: CSAVKLAVNTGELFF
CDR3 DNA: TGCAGTGCTGTCAAACTGGCTGTTAACACCGGGGAGCTGTTTTTT

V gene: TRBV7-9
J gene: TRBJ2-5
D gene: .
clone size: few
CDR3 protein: CASSYTEEETQYF
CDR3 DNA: TGTGCCAGCAGCTACACTGAGGAAGAGACCCAGTACTTC

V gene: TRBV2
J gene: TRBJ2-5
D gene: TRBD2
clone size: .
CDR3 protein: CASRASGAQETQYF
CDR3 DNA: TGTGCCAGCAGAGCTAGCGGGGCCCAAGAGACCCAGTACTTC

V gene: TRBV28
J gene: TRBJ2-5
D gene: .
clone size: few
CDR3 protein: CASTVGSQGKETQYF
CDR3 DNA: TGTGCCAGCACAGTGGGATCACAGGGAAAAGAGACCCAGTACTTC

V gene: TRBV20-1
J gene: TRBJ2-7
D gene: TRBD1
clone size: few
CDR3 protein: CSARSRDRETDEQYF
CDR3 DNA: TGCAGTGCTAGATCCCGGGACAGGGAAACCGACGAGCAGTACTTC

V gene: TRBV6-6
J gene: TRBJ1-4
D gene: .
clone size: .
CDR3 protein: CASSYSSGTGNEKLFF
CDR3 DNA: TGTGCCAGCAGTTACTCGAGCGGGACGGGAAATGAAAAACTGTTTTTT